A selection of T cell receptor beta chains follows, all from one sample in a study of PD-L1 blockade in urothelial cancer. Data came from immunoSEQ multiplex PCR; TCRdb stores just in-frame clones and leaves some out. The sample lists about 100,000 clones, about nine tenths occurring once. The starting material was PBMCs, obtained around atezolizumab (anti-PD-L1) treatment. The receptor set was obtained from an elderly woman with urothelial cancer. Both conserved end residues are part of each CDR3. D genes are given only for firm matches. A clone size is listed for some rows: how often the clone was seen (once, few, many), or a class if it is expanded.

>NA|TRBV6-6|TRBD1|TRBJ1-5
TGTGCCATTCACCCCGGACAGGGGCATAGCAATCAGCCCCAGCATTTT
CAIHPGQGHSNQPQHF
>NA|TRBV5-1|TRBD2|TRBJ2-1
TGCGCCAGCAGCTTGTTAGCGACGGTTGCGGGAGTTGAGCAGTTCTTC
CASSLLATVAGVEQFF
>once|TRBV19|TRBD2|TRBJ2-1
TGTGCCAGTAACAGAAAAGCCGGGAGGGCAGATGAGCAGTTCTTC
CASNRKAGRADEQFF
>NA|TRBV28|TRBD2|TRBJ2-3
TGTGCCAGCAGTGGTGGACTAGCGGGAGTGGAAGATACGCAGTATTTT
CASSGGLAGVEDTQYF
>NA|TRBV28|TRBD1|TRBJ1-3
TGTGCCAGCAGGGGGACAGGGGCGGGGTCTGGAAACACCATATATTTT
CASRGTGAGSGNTIYF
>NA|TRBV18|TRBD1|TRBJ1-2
TGTGCCAGCTCACCACGGACCACGGGACAGGGAGCATATGGCTACACCTTC
CASSPRTTGQGAYGYTF
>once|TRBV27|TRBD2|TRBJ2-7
TGTGCCAGCAGTCCTCCTAGGGCTGGCGGGAGGTACGAGCAGTACTTC
CASSPPRAGGRYEQYF
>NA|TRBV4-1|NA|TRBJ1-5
TGCGCCAGCAGCCAAGAGAGGACAGCCAATCAGCCCCAGCATTTT
CASSQERTANQPQHF
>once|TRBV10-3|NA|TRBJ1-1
TGTGCCATCAGGGAAGGGGGGGGATTGAACACTGAAGCTTTCTTT
CAIREGGGLNTEAFF
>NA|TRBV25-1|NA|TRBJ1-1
TGTGCCAGCAGTGATCTTAACACTGAAGCTTTCTTT
CASSDLNTEAFF
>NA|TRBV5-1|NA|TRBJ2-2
TGCGCCAGCAGCTCGTCCGGGAGACCCGACACCGGGGAGCTGTTTTTT
CASSSSGRPDTGELFF
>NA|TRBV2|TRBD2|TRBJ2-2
TGTGCCAGCAGTGACTCCTACCCCGGGGCTAGCGGGAGGGCCGCCGGGGAGCTGTTTTTT
CASSDSYPGASGRAAGELFF
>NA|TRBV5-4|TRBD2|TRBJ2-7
TGTGCCAGCAGTTCTCCCGCACGGGGGGATTCCTACGAGCAGTACTTC
CASSSPARGDSYEQYF
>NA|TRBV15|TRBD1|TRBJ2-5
TGTGCCACCAGCAGACGACAGGGGGCGAAGATTGGAGAGACCCAGTACTTC
CATSRRQGAKIGETQYF
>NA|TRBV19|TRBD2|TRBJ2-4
TGTGCCAGTAGTATAGATCCTAGCGGTGGAGCCAAAAACATTCAGTACTTC
CASSIDPSGGAKNIQYF
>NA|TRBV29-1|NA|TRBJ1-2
TGCAGCGTTGATTGGCCGCCGTTAGGCTACACCTTC
CSVDWPPLGYTF
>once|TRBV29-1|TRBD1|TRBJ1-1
TGCAGCGTGACCGGGACAGCGAACACTGAAGCTTTCTTT
CSVTGTANTEAFF
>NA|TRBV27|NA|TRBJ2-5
TGTGCCAGCAGTTTCCAGGGGGGTTTCCAAGAGACCCAGTACTTC
CASSFQGGFQETQYF
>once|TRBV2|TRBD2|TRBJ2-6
TGTGCCAGCCGGCTAGCGGGGGGGAGCTCTGGGGCCAACGTCCTGACTTTC
CASRLAGGSSGANVLTF
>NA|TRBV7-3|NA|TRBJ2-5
TGTGCCAGCAGCTTAGCTCTTGGGCTGCAAGAGACCCAGTACTTC
CASSLALGLQETQYF
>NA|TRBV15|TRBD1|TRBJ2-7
TGTGCCACCAGCAGAGATGGGACAGCTTCCTACGAGCAGTACTTC
CATSRDGTASYEQYF
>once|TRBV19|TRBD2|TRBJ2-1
TGTGCCAGTACCCCCCCGGGGTTAGCGGGACTTACGGGAGAGCAGTTCTTC
CASTPPGLAGLTGEQFF
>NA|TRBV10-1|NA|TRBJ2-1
TGCGCCAGCAGTGAGCCCCAGGGTGAGCAGTTCTTC
CASSEPQGEQFF
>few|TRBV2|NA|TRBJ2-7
TGTGCCAGCACCGCCCCGGGAAGGGACGAGCAGTACTTC
CASTAPGRDEQYF
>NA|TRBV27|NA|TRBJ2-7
TGTGCCAGCAGCAAAGGGGGGACAGAACGCTACGAGCAGTACTTC
CASSKGGTERYEQYF
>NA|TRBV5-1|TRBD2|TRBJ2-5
TGCGCCAGCAGCGAAGCTAGCGGTCAAGAGACCCAGTACTTC
CASSEASGQETQYF
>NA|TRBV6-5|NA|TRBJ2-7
TGTGCCAGCAGAGGGGGACCGCCACTCTACGAGCAGTACTTC
CASRGGPPLYEQYF